These T cell receptor beta chains were read from a single sample in a study of early T cells in non-severe SARS-CoV-2 infection. One entry per CDR3 protein, called by TCRdb with MiXCR from the 5' RACE reads. The data hold approximately 50,000 distinct CDR3 sequences, with 9% to 15% observed a single time. The input for sequencing was whole blood, taken at baseline. Receptors originate from an adult who was a healthcare worker with PCR-confirmed SARS-CoV-2 infection or an uninfected control (not recorded which). Each CDR3 is given with its conserved first and last residue. A D gene is named only where the DNA matches it firmly.

TRBV6-2/TRBV6-3 | - | CASSYGGQPQHF
TRBV14 | - | CASSQVSVSPLHF
TRBV5-1 | - | CASSLEQETQYF
TRBV15 | - | CATSRVGREGEAFF
TRBV20-1 | TRBD2 | CSAENEVSGSSSGANVLTF
TRBV5-1 | - | CASSFQGYGYTF
TRBV12-3/TRBV12-4 | TRBD2 | CASSFLREGETQYF
TRBV9 | - | CASSVGGTHSPNTEAFF
TRBV2 | - | CASSERAIYNEQFF
TRBV20-1 | - | CSARMGLETEAFF
TRBV2 | - | CASSDRRGTHNSPLHF
TRBV4-2 | TRBD2 | CASSQPRGSGTHEQYF